The 18 T cell receptor beta chains presented below share a single source sample, sequenced in a study of shared clonotypes between healthy human individuals. Produced via immunoSEQ multiplex PCR; TCRdb's table is partial and in-frame only. Of roughly 2,000,000 clones in the sample, about 94% were seen once. Terminally differentiated effector memory CD45RA+ cells were left out of the naive CD8 fraction, which was CD45RO-negative and positively selected for CCR7. The sequencing sample was made of naive CD8+ T cells from PBMCs. The receptors stem from a man younger than 35 in good health. Some clones in this sample may be carry-over from other donors' samples.

This chain connects TRBV15 to TRBJ2-7, with D maybe TRBD1 (7 bases). Germline lookup yields CDR1 LNHNV and CDR2 YYDKDF (reference sequence). V was cut by 5 bases and J by 6 bases, with 29 bases left in between. The CDR3 runs 18 residues. The chain's CDR3 is CATSARTTRQGKAGEQYF. The CDR3 DNA sequence: TGTGCCACCAGCGCCCGCACGACCAGACAGGGAAAAGCGGGCGAGCAGTACTTC.

The chain couples TRBV2 to TRBJ2-2; 13 bases map to TRBD2. The CDR3 contains 17 residues. Germline lookup yields CDR1 SNHLY and CDR2 FYNNEI. The V gene end was trimmed by 6 bases and the J gene end by 3 bases; junction bases not matched to a gene: 7. This chain's CDR3 is CASSPTSGRAYTGELFF. CDR3 sequence (DNA): TGTGCCAGCAGCCCCACTAGCGGGAGGGCTTACACCGGGGAGCTGTTTTTT.

A word on this clone: Additional DNA sequences in this sample encode the identical CDR3. The chain recombines TRBV5-1 with TRBJ2-7; D unclear. The V gene's germline CDR1 is SGHRS and CDR2 YFSETQ. CDR3 length equals 13 residues. With 2 bases removed from V and 2 bases from J, the gap between germline ends came to 8 bases. For the CDR3, the DNA is TGCGCCAGCAGCTTTGGCAGTCCCTACGAGCAGTACTTC. This encodes CASSFGSPYEQYF.

The V call is TRBV27, the J call TRBJ2-3, with D possibly called TRBD1 or TRBD2 (5 bases each). The CDR3 sequence is 14 residues long. V was clipped by 8 bases and J by 1 base, with 13 bases between them. Germline CDR1 MNHEY, CDR2 SMNVEV (reference sequence). CDR3 residues: CASASLGGTDTQYF. DNA for the CDR3: TGTGCCAGCGCCTCCCTGGGGGGCACAGATACGCAGTATTTT.

Remarks on this clone: The sample holds other DNA sequences that translate to the same CDR3. The rearrangement links TRBV2 to TRBJ2-7, with D unresolved. With 4 bases removed from V and 3 bases from J, the gap between germline ends came to 4 bases. Per germline, CDR1 SNHLY and CDR2 FYNNEI. This CDR3 contains 11 residues. Written as DNA, the CDR3 is TGTGCCAGCAGTGGGAGCTACGAGCAGTACTTC. It is translated as CASSGSYEQYF.

This clone occurred a few times. The chain couples TRBV30 to TRBJ1-1; no definite D call. The germline gives CDR1 GTSNPN, CDR2 SVGIG (reference sequence). This CDR3 region has 14 residues. The V end lost 0 bases, the J end lost 1 base, and 9 bases lay between the germline ends. This CDR3 reads CAWSVGTTNTEAFF. The CDR3 DNA reads as TGTGCCTGGAGTGTGGGTACCACGAACACTGAAGCTTTCTTT.

This chain joins TRBV28 and TRBJ2-1; tentative D call: TRBD1 (6 bases). The V gene lost 8 bases and the J gene lost 9 bases, with 23 bases spanning the gap. Germline lookup yields CDR1 MDHEN and CDR2 SYDVKM. The CDR3 runs to 15 residues. CDR3 DNA sequence: TGTGCCAGCCGGGACAATAGCGTGGGGCGCGGTGAGCAGTTCTTC. Its translation: CASRDNSVGRGEQFF.

The chain has TRBV27 and TRBJ1-3, with TRBD1 matching over 8 bases. There are 14 residues in the CDR3. Germline CDR1 and CDR2: MNHEY and SMNVEV (reference sequence). Trimming took 5 bases from V and 2 from J; bases not matched to a gene: 2. In DNA form, the CDR3 reads TGTGCCAGCAGTGAGACAGGGGCTGGAAACACCATATATTTT. Translated: CASSETGAGNTIYF.

Comments on this clone: Other nucleotide sequences in the sample specify the same CDR3. The J gene is TRBJ1-5, the V gene TRBV27; D remains ambiguous. This CDR3 is built from 15 residues. V lost 3 bases, J lost 0 bases, and 9 bases lay in between. In germline, CDR1 is MNHEY, CDR2 SMNVEV (reference sequence). CDR3 in DNA: TGTGCCAGCAGTTTGGCAGCTTATAGCAATCAGCCCCAGCATTTT. This codes for CASSLAAYSNQPQHF.

As to this clone: This specimen includes other DNA sequences encoding the same CDR3. The CDR3 spells CSVSSGYEQYF. The CDR3 DNA follows: TGCAGCGTGAGTAGCGGGTACGAGCAGTACTTC. The chain is built from TRBV29-1 and TRBJ2-7; 7 bases map to TRBD2. The J segment lost 4 bases and the V segment lost 6 bases, leaving 3 bases of the junction unmatched. Looked up from germline, CDR1 is SQVTM and CDR2 is ANQGSEA. This CDR3 contains 11 residues.

V is TRBV19 and J is TRBJ2-1; D unresolved. Looked up from germline, CDR1 is LNHDA and CDR2 is SQIVND (reference sequence). V shed 3 bases and J shed 8 bases, with 8 bases lying between them. This CDR3 is 12 amino acids long. The CDR3 is CASSMNWYEQFF. Here the CDR3 DNA reads TGTGCCAGTAGTATGAATTGGTATGAGCAGTTCTTC.

This chain connects TRBV6-1 to TRBJ2-5; D is unclear. Per germline, CDR1 MNHNS and CDR2 SASEGT. The CDR3 runs 13 residues. V was clipped by 6 bases and J by 1 base, with 9 bases between them. CDR3 in DNA: TGTGCCAGCAGCCTATTGTCCCAAGAGACCCAGTACTTC. Translation: CASSLLSQETQYF.

CDR3 in amino acids: CASSGGGEGYSNQPQHF. The CDR3 nucleotides read TGTGCCAGCAGCGGGGGCGGGGAAGGATATAGCAATCAGCCCCAGCATTTT. The genes are TRBV2 and TRBJ1-5, with D maybe TRBD1 (6 bases). The V gene's germline CDR1 is SNHLY and CDR2 FYNNEI. This CDR3 spans 17 amino acids. V was shortened by 6 bases and J by 0 bases, with 18 bases between the two germline ends. Together with reference TRBV2 and TRBJ1-5, the CDR3 gives the full variable domain: EPEVTQTPSHQVTQMGQEVILRCVPISNHLYFYWYRQILGQKVEFLVSFYNNEISEKSEIFDDQFSVERPDGSNFTLKIRSTKLEDSAMYFCASSGGGEGYSNQPQHFGDGTRLSIL.

This rearrangement joins TRBV6-1 to TRBJ2-3; 8 bases are shared with TRBD2. CDR1 is MNHNS and CDR2 is SASEGT in the germline V gene. This CDR3 is built from 15 residues. Germline trimming cut 2 bases from V and 7 bases from J; bases unmatched to any gene: 8. The CDR3 here is CASSESTSGRYTQYF. The CDR3 DNA sequence: TGTGCCAGCAGTGAATCAACTAGCGGACGATATACGCAGTATTTT.

This chain joins TRBV27 and TRBJ2-5; a possible D gene is TRBD1 (6 bases). The CDR3 sequence is 15 residues long. V lost 5 bases and J lost 2, with 15 bases in between. The germline CDR1 and CDR2 sequences are MNHEY and SMNVEV (reference sequence). The CDR3 sequence is CASSPGDNRQETQYF. The CDR3 coding sequence is TGTGCCAGCAGTCCCGGGGACAACCGACAAGAGACCCAGTACTTC.

The rearrangement links TRBV7-9 to TRBJ2-7; 7 nucleotides agree with TRBD1. Germline trimming cut 5 bases from V and 2 bases from J; bases unmatched to any gene: 6. The germline CDR1 and CDR2 sequences are SEHNR and FQNEAQ (reference sequence). The CDR3 loop spans 14 amino acids. CDR3 sequence: CASSMGQITYEQYF. CDR3 sequence (DNA): TGTGCCAGCAGCATGGGACAGATAACCTACGAGCAGTACTTC.

The genes are TRBV27 and TRBJ2-7; the match to TRBD1 covers 8 bases. V lost 2 bases, J lost 5 bases, and 5 bases stayed unmatched. This CDR3 is built from 14 residues. Germline V lookup: CDR1 MNHEY, CDR2 SMNVEV (reference sequence). CDR3 amino acids: CASSLQGARDEQYF. In DNA form, the CDR3 reads TGTGCCAGCAGTTTACAGGGGGCGCGAGACGAGCAGTACTTC.

About this clone: Other DNA sequences in the sample encode the same CDR3. The chain is built from TRBV27 and TRBJ2-7; TRBD1 matches at 8 bases. J lost 3 bases, V lost 2 bases, and 6 bases had no gene match. In germline, CDR1 is MNHEY, CDR2 SMNVEV (reference sequence). The CDR3 covers 15 residues. Here the CDR3 DNA reads TGTGCCAGCAGTTTAGGGACAGGTACTTACTACGAGCAGTACTTC. Translated: CASSLGTGTYYEQYF.